This T cell receptor beta chain was retrieved from a study of T cells in Graves' hyperthyroidism and ophthalmopathy. This CDR3 is built from 16 residues. V lost 1 base and J lost 8; bases outside the gene matches: 7. The germline V gene has CDR1 SGHAT and CDR2 FQNNGV. Patients counted as stable if ophthalmopathy did not develop within 18 months. Amplified regions were TCR beta CDR3 sequences from RNA transcripts. In the first-round RT-PCR of the TCR CDR3, the HTBI primer set was used. In TCRdb, the multiplex PCR reads were re-called with MiXCR into one record per CDR3 protein. The table includes 100,000 to 130,000 distinct CDR3 sequences, 16% detected once.

The specimen was blood. The chain joins TRBV11-2 to TRBJ2-1; the match to TRBD2 covers 11 bases. The sequence derives from a woman between 50 and 59 years old with Graves' hyperthyroidism. CDR3 sequence reads: CASSLGLAGTLDEQFF. Written as DNA, the CDR3 is TGTGCCAGCAGCTTAGGACTAGCGGGGACCCTAGATGAGCAGTTCTTC.